A selection of T cell receptor beta chains follows, all from one sample in a study of tumor and adjacent non-tumor tissue in lung cancer. TCRdb used MiXCR to reprocess the multiplex PCR reads, holding one entry per CDR3 protein. Of more than 55,000 distinct CDR3 sequences in the sample, 65% to 80% were seen once. Input material: distant non-tumor lung tissue. The receptors come from a man aged 60-69 years with non-small cell lung cancer. Both conserved end residues are part of each CDR3.

v_gene | CDR3aa
TRBV5-5 | CASSPGADPFGGELFF
TRBV5-1 | CASTVGGPNTEAFF
TRBV5-4 | CASSSSQGFTYEQFF
TRBV4-2 | CAGSPIWGRDEQCF
TRBV6-5 | CTNGGNTGELFF
TRBV28 | CASSLSRRGNYNEQFF
TRBV10-3 | CAISEMGTIGRSNTQYF
TRBV5-8 | CVSSGAGEQRDGYTF
TRBV2 | CASSPGFGNEQFF
TRBV6-2/TRBV6-3 | CASSSLQAGATDTQYF
TRBV20-1 | CSASHYSWREENTQYF
TRBV5-6 | CASSRWTGGQGATNSRQYF
TRBV5-6 | CASSGPAYEQYF
TRBV15 | CATSRTSGSLTGQEAQYF
TRBV7-9 | CANSGGTSRSKQYF
TRBV28 | CPSIGGVRHNEKLFF
TRBV10-1 | CASSVHTGSTGKLFF
TRBV7-8 | CASSLDGTDQGKIQYF
TRBV6-5 | CISSYGSGATNEQFF
TRBV5-1 | CASSLRRQTNTEAFF
TRBV29-1 | CSVEDPLGDEQFF
TRBV10-3 | CAINGRGRRTDMQYF
TRBV5-5 | CASSRWGVQPYTQYF
TRBV7-8 | CAISPLSCRDEQFF
TRBV7-9 | CASTLRVGNTEAFF
TRBV5-4 | CSSSPIEGEPGDTQYF
TRBV12-3/TRBV12-4 | CASSLSPQEVQYF
TRBV11-2 | CANSLAGINEELFF
TRBV28 | CVSTSGGVETQYF
TRBV6-5 | CARGRQGGNNYGHTF
TRBV12-3/TRBV12-4 | CARRLAGGYEETQYF
TRBV5-4 | CASSRQGVCKQYF
TRBV6-1 | CASSGGAGGPGNEKFF
TRBV28 | CASSPWVEQFF
TRBV5-5 | CASSRWGERPNAQYF
TRBV28 | CDSRSGANVLSF
TRBV13 | CASSPSGAGEQYF
TRBV4-2 | CARSQSALRESYTF
TRBV28 | CVSSRLADLQEIQYF
TRBV24-1 | CATSDPQGAYTDTQYF
TRBV10-3 | CAISRRRDTTDEQYF
TRBV20-1 | CSVSDRGHSGAFF
TRBV4-1 | CANSQEQGGANTGELFF
TRBV4-1 | CASCQGLTNNEQFF
TRBV7-9 | CASSPSVRSGDQYF
TRBV11-3 | CASWSGLADSTGTQYF
TRBV14 | CASSQARGSSNDEFF
TRBV5-4 | CASSFLAGNTGELFF
TRBV4-1 | CVSSQDRASGTIDEQFF
TRBV4-1 | CASKDTVNTEAFF
TRBV11-2 | CASSLVAAGLNEQFF
TRBV11-2 | CASNLQGAQVSNTQYF
TRBV4-1 | CASSQGQTRDTEAFF
TRBV7-9 | CASSPPSGNYGYTF
TRBV28 | CASSPTGRGETQYF
TRBV5-1 | CASSSGLAGAKSQYF
TRBV28 | CASTLEGRGDTQYF
TRBV6-5 | CASSSPVREVFF
TRBV20-1 | CSARPWISGTTDTQYF
TRBV11-3 | CVSRQEAGGGNEQLF